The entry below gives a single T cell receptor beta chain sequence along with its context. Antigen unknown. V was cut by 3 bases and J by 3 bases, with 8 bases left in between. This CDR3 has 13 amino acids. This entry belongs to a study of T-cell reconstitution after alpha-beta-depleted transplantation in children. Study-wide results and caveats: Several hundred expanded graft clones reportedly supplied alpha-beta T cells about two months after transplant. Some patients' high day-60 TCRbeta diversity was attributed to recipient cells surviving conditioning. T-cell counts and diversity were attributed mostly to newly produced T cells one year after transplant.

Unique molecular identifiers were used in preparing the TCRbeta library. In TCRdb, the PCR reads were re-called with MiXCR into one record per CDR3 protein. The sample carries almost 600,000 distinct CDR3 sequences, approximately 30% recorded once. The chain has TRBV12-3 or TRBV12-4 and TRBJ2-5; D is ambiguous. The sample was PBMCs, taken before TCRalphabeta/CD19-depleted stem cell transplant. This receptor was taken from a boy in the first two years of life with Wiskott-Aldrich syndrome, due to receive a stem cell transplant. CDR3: CASSFVAEETQYF. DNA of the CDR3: TGTGCCAGCAGTTTTGTCGCGGAAGAGACCCAGTACTTC.